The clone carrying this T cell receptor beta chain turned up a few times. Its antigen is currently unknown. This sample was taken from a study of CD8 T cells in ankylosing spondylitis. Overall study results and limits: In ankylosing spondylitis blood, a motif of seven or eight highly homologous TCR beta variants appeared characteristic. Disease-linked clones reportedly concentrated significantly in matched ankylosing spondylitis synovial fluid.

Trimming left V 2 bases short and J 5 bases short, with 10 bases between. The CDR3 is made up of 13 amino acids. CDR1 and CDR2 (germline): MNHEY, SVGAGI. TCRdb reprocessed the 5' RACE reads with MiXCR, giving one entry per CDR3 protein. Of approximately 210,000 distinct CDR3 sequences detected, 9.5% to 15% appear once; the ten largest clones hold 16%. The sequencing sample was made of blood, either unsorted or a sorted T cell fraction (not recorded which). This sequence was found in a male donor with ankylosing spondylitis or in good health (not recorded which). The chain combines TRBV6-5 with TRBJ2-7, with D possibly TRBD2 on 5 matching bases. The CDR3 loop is CASSYATGDEQYF. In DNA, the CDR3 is TGTGCCAGCAGTTACGCCACCGGGGACGAGCAGTACTTC.